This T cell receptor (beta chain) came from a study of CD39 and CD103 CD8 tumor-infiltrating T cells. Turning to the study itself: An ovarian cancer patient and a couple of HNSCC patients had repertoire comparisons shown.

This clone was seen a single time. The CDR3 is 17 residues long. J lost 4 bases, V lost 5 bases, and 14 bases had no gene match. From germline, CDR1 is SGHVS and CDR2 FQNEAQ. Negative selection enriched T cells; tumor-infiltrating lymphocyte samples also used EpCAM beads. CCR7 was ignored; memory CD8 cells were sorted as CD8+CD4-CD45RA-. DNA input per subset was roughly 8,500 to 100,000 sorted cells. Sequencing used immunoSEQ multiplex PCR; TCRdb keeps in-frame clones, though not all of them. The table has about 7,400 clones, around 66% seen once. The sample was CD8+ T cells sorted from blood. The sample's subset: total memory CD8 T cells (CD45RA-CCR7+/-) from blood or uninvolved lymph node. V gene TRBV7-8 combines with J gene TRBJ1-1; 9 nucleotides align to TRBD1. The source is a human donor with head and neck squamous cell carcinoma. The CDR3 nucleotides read TGTGCCAGCAGCACCCCCGGGACAGGGACATTGGGCACTGAAGCTTTCTTT. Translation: CASSTPGTGTLGTEAFF.